This T cell receptor (beta chain) comes out of a study of cytomegalovirus exposure and HLA in healthy donors. Study-level findings and limits: Presence/absence analyses assumed roughly uniform sequencing depth across donors. Previously analyzed data showed that most TCR beta V segments were productive at a frequency of about 87% or about 30%. Prediction of most subjects' HLA-A and HLA-B alleles by TCR beta sequences was reportedly accurate. There were over 150 TCR beta chains listed as cytomegalovirus-associated.

PCR amplification relied on 60 Vbeta primers (plus 13 Jbeta primers). Sequencing used immunoSEQ multiplex PCR; TCRdb keeps in-frame clones, though not all of them. This sample has over 150,000 clones, with approximately 80% found just once. In the case of this clone: Its antigen is undetermined. Other DNA sequences in this specimen translate into the identical CDR3.

The specimen was PBMCs. This clonotype was sampled from a man between 18 and 35 years old in good health and CMV-seronegative.

The CDR3 DNA reads as TGCAGTGCTAGGTCAGGTTACGAGCAGTACTTC. This sequence encodes CSARSGYEQYF. The chain recombines TRBV20-1 with TRBJ2-7; D is ambiguous. CDR1 and CDR2 from the germline V gene are DFQATT and SNEGSKA (reference sequence). V lost 3 bases and J 4 bases, leaving 7 bases between the germline ends. The CDR3 has 11 residues.